This TCR beta chain emerged from a study of cytomegalovirus exposure and HLA in healthy donors. The PCR made use of 60 Vbeta and 13 Jbeta primers. Produced via immunoSEQ multiplex PCR; TCRdb's table is partial and in-frame only. Counted here are approximately 97,000 clones, about four fifths occurring once; the ten biggest clones make up roughly 4%. Regarding this clone: Its antigen is as yet unknown. An end of the junction differs from the germline gene, which may be a read error.

Findings and caveats of the study: Later on, an analysis showed TCR association rates differing by HLA locus, with DRB1 the most and HLA-C the fewest. In a later analysis, several top co-occurrence clusters appeared linked to parvovirus B19, influenza, CMV and Epstein-Barr virus. A likely sequencing artifact accounted for one observed cluster of highly shared sequence variants.

The clonotype comes from a woman in her thirties or forties in good health and CMV-seropositive. The specimen sequenced was PBMCs.

CDR3 nucleotide sequence: TGTTCCAGCAGCTTATCGGGCAGGGGGCGACAAGAGACCCAGTACTTC. It yields the protein CSSSLSGRGRQETQYF. The V call is TRBV7-9, the J call TRBJ2-5; 8 positions agree with TRBD1. Germline lookup yields CDR1 SEHNR and CDR2 FQNEAQ (reference sequence). The CDR3 length is 16 residues.